The clone carrying this TCR beta chain was seen a single time. Its specificity is not known. Unique-molecular-identifier-tagged TCR beta cDNA libraries were used. TCRdb itself ran the PCR reads through MiXCR, one entry per CDR3 protein. The sample holds about 820,000 distinct CDR3 sequences, around 50% seen once. The V and J ends lost 7 bases and 1 base respectively, with 11 bases between them. This CDR3 is 12 amino acids long. Germline V gene data show CDR1 as SQVTM and CDR2 as ANQGSEA. This sample is drawn from a study of post-analysis software for immune sequencing data. Study details: The cohort encompassed relapsing-remitting, secondary progressive and progressive-relapsing multiple sclerosis disease courses.

Study observations and caveats: Relative to controls, patients had 4 or 5 TRBV segments at higher frequency, with TRBV5-6, TRBV5-1 and TRBV20-1 among these. Strong co-clustering by F measure was evident for samples that had been prepared in the same batch. Multiple sclerosis patients had significantly lower normalized Chao1 diversity than controls.

This TCR came from a girl between 10 and 17 years old with multiple sclerosis. The specimen was blood. This chain joins TRBV29-1 and TRBJ2-7; D is perhaps TRBD2 (5 bases). The DNA for the CDR3 is TGCAGCGGTGATGGCGGGTCCTACGAGCAGTACTTC. Its translation: CSGDGGSYEQYF.